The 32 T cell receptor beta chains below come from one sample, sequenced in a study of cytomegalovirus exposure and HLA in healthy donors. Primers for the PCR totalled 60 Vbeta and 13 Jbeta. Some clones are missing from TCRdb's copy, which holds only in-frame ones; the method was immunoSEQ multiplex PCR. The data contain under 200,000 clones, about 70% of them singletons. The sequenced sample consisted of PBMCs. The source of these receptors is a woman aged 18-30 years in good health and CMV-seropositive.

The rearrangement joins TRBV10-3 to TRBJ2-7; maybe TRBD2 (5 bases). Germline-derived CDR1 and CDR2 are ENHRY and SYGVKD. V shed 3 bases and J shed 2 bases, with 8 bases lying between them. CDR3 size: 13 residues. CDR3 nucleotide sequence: TGTGCCATCAGTGACGGGATCGCCTACGAGCAGTACTTC. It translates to CAISDGIAYEQYF.

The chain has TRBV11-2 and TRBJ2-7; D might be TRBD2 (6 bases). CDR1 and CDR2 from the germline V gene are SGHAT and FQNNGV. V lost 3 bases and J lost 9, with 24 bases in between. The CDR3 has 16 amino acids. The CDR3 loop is CASSLLPGLFGLGQYF. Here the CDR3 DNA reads TGTGCCAGCAGCTTGTTACCGGGACTCTTCGGTCTAGGGCAGTACTTC. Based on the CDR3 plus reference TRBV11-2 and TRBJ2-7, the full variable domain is EAGVAQSPRYKIIEKRQSVAFWCNPISGHATLYWYQQILGQGPKLLIQFQNNGVVDDSQLPKDRFSAERLKGVDSTLKIQPAKLEDSAVYLCASSLLPGLFGLGQYFGPGTRLTVT.

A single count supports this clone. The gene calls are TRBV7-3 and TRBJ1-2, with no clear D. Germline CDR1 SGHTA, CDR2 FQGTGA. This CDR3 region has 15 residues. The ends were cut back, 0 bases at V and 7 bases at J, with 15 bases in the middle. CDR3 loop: CASSLTHEAGSGYTF. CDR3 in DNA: TGTGCCAGCAGCTTAACTCACGAGGCGGGGTCTGGCTACACCTTC.

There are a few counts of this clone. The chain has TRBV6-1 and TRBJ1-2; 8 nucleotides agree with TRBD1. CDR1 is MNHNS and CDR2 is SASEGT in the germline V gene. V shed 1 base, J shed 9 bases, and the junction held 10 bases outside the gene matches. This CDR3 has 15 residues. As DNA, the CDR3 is TGTGCCAGCAGTGAAGACCCAGGGGGCGGAAATAGCTACACCTTC. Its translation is CASSEDPGGGNSYTF.

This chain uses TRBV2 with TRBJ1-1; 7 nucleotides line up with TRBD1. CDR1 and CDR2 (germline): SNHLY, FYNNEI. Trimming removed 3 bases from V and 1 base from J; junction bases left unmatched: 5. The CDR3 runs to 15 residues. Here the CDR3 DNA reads TGTGCCAGCAGTGAGAGGACAGGCCCGAACACTGAAGCTTTCTTT. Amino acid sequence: CASSERTGPNTEAFF.

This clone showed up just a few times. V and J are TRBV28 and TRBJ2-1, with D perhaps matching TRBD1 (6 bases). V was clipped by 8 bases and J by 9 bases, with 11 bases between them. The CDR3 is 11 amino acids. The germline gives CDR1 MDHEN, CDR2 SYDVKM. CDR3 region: CASLQGGEQFF. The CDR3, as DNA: TGTGCCAGCCTCCAAGGGGGTGAGCAGTTCTTC.

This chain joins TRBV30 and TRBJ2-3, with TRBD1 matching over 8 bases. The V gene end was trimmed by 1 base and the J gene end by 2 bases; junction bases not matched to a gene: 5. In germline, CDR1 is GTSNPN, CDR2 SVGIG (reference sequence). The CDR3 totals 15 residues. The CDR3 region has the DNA TGTGCCTGGAGTGAGGGGGACAGGCCCACAGATACGCAGTATTTT. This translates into CAWSEGDRPTDTQYF. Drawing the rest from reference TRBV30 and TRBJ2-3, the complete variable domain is SQTIHQWPATLVQPVGSPLSLECTVEGTSNPNLYWYRQAAGRGLQLLFYSVGIGQISSEVPQNLSASRPQDRQFILSSKKLLLSDSGFYLCAWSEGDRPTDTQYFGPGTRLTVL.

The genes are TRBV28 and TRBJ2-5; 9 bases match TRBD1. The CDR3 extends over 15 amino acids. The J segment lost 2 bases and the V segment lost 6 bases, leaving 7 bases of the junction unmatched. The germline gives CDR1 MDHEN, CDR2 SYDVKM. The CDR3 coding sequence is TGTGCCAGCAGCCCATTGACAGGGGGGCAAGAGACCCAGTACTTC. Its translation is CASSPLTGGQETQYF.

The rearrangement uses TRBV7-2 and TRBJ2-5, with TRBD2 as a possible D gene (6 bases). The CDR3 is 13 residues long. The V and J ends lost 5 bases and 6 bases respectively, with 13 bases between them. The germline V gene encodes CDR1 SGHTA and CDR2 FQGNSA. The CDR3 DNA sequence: TGTGCCAGCAGCCCGGCTAGCGTGAAGACCCAGTACTTC. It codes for CASSPASVKTQYF.

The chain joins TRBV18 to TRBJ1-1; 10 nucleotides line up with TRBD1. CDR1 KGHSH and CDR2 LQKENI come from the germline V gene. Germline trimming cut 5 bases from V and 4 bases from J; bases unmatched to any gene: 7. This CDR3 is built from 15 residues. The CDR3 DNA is TGTGCCAGCTCAGGCCGACAGGGGGCGCCCACTGAAGCTTTCTTT. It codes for CASSGRQGAPTEAFF.

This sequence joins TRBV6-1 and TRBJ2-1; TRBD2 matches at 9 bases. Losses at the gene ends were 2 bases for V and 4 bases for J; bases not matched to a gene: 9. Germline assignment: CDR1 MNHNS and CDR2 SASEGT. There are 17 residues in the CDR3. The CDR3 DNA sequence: TGTGCCAGCAGTGAATCGAGTCCTAGCGGGACTTACAATGAGCAGTTCTTC. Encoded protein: CASSESSPSGTYNEQFF.

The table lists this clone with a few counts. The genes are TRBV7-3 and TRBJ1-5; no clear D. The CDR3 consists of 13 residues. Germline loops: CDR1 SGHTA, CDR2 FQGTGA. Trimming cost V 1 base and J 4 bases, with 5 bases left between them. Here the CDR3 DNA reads TGTGCCAGCAGCTTAAGCGGGAATCAGCCCCAGCATTTT. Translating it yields CASSLSGNQPQHF. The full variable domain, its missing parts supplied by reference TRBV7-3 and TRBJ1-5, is GAGVSQTPSNKVTEKGKYVELRCDPISGHTALYWYRQSLGQGPEFLIYFQGTGAADDSGLPNDRFFAVRPEGSVSTLKIQRTERGDSAVYLCASSLSGNQPQHFGDGTRLSIL.

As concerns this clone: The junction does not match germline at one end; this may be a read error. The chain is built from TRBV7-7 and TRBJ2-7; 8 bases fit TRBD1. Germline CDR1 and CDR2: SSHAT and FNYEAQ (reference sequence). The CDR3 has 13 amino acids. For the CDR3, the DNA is TGTGCTAGCAGCTTCTGGACAGGGCGCGAGCAGTACTTC. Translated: CASSFWTGREQYF.

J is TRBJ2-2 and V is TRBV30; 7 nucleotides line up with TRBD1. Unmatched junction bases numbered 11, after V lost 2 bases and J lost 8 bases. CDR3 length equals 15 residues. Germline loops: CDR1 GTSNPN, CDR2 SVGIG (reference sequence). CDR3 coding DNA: TGTGCCTGGAGTCGTGGGACAGTGGGACGAGGGGAGCTGTTTTTT. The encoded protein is CAWSRGTVGRGELFF.

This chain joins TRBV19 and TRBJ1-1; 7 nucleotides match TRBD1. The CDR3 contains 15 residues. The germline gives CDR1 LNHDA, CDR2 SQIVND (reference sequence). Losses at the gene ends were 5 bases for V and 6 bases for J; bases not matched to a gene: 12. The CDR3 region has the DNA TGTGCCAGTAGTGTGCGGGCAGGGGGTTTCGCTGAAGCTTTCTTT. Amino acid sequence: CASSVRAGGFAEAFF.

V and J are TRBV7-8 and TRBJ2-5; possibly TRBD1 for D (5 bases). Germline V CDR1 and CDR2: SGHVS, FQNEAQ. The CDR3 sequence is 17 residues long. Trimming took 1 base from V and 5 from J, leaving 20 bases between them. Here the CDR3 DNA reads TGTGCCAGCAGCTTAGAGTCGGGTCAGGGCTTTTGGGAGACCCAGTACTTC. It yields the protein CASSLESGQGFWETQYF.

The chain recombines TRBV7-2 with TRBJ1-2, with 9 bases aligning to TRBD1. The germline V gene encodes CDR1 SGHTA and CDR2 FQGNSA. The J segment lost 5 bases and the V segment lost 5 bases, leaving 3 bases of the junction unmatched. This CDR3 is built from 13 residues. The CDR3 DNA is TGTGCCAGCAGCGGGACAGGGCCTTATGGCTACACCTTC. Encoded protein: CASSGTGPYGYTF. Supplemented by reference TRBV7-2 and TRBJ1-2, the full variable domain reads GAGVSQSPSNKVTEKGKDVELRCDPISGHTALYWYRQSLGQGLEFLIYFQGNSAPDKSGLPSDRFSAERTGGSVSTLTIQRTQQEDSAVYLCASSGTGPYGYTFGSGTRLTVV.

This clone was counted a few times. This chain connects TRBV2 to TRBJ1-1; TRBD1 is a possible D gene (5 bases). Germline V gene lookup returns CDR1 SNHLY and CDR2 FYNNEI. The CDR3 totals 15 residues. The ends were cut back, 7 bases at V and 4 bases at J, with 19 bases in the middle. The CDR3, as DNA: TGTGCCAGCACGCGGGACCGCGGGAGAGGCACTGAAGCTTTCTTT. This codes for CASTRDRGRGTEAFF. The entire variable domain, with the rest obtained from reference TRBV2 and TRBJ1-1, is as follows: EPEVTQTPSHQVTQMGQEVILRCVPISNHLYFYWYRQILGQKVEFLVSFYNNEISEKSEIFDDQFSVERPDGSNFTLKIRSTKLEDSAMYFCASTRDRGRGTEAFFGQGTRLTVV.

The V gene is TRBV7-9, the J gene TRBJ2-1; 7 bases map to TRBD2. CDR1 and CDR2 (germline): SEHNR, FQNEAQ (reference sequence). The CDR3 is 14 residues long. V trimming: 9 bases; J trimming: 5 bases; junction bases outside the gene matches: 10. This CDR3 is CASGRAVGNNEQFF. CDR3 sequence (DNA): TGTGCCAGTGGGAGGGCGGTTGGGAACAATGAGCAGTTCTTC.

This CDR3 reads CAWSPVGEQYF. Written as DNA, the CDR3 is TGTGCCTGGAGTCCAGTTGGCGAGCAGTACTTC. The V gene is TRBV30, the J gene TRBJ2-7; D gene uncertain. Trimming shortened V by 2 bases and J by 6 bases, and 8 bases separated the two germline ends. Germline loops: CDR1 GTSNPN, CDR2 SVGIG (reference sequence). The CDR3 sequence is 11 residues long.

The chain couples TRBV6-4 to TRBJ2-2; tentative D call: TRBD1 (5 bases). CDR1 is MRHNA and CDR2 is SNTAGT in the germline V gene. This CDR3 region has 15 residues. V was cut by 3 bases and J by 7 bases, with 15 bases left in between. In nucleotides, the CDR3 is TGTGCCAGCAGTGAGATTGCAGGGATGGTCGGGGAGCTGTTTTTT. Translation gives CASSEIAGMVGELFF.

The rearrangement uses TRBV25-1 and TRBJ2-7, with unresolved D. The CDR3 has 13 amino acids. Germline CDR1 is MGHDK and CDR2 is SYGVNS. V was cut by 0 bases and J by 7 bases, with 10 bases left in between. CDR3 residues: CASSEYGDQEQYF. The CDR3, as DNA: TGTGCCAGCAGTGAATATGGAGATCAGGAGCAGTACTTC.

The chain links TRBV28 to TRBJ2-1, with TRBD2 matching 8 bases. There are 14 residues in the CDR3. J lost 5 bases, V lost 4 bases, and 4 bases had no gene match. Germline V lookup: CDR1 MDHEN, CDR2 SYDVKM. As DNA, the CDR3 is TGTGCCAGCAGTTCCGGGACTAGTAACAATGAGCAGTTCTTC. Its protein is CASSSGTSNNEQFF.

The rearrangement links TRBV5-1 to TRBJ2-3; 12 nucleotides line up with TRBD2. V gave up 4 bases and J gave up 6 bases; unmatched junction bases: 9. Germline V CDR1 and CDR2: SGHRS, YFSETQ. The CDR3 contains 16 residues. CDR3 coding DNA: TGCGCCAGCAGCAACGGACTAGCGGGGTCAAGGGATACGCAGTATTTT. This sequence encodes CASSNGLAGSRDTQYF. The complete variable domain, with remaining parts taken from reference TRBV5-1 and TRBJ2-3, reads KAGVTQTPRYLIKTRGQQVTLSCSPISGHRSVSWYQQTPGQGLQFLFEYFSETQRNKGNFPGRFSGRQFSNSRSEMNVSTLELGDSALYLCASSNGLAGSRDTQYFGPGTRLTVL.

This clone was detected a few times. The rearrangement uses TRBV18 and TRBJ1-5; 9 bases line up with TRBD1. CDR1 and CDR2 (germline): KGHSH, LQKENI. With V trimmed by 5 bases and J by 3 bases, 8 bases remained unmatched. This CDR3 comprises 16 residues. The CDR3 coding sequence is TGTGCCAGCTCATTGGACGGGACAGGGAACAATCAGCCCCAGCATTTT. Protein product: CASSLDGTGNNQPQHF.

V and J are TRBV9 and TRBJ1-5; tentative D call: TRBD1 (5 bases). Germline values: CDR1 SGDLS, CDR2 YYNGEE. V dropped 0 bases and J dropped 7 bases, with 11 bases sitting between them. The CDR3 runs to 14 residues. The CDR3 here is CASSVEGQEQPQHF. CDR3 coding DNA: TGTGCCAGCAGCGTAGAGGGGCAGGAGCAGCCCCAGCATTTT.

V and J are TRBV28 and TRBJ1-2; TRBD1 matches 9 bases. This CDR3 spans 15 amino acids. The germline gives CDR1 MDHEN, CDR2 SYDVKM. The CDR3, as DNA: TGTGCGAACTCTGAAGGGACAGGGAACTACTATGGCTACACCTTC. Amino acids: CANSEGTGNYYGYTF.

The CDR3 here is CASSLTETGQHGYTF. The CDR3, as DNA: TGTGCCAGCAGCTTGACCGAAACGGGACAGCATGGCTACACCTTC. V usage is TRBV7-9 and J usage is TRBJ1-2, with 7 bases fitting TRBD1. Germline loops: CDR1 SEHNR, CDR2 FQNEAQ (reference sequence). Trimming at V came to 3 bases and at J to 6 bases, leaving 10 bases not matched to a gene. The CDR3 runs 15 residues.

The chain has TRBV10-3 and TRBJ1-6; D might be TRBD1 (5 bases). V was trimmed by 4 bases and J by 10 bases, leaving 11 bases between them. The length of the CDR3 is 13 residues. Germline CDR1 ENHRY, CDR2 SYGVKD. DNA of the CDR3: TGTGCCATCAGTGCGGGGGAATACTCACCCCTCCACTTT. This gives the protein CAISAGEYSPLHF.

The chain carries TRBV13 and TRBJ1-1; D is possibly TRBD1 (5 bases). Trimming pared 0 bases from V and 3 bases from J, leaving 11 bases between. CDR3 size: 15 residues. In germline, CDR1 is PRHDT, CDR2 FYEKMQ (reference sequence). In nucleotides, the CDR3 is TGTGCCAGCAGCTTAGGGTCGGGGGGAGACACTGAAGCTTTCTTT. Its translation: CASSLGSGGDTEAFF.

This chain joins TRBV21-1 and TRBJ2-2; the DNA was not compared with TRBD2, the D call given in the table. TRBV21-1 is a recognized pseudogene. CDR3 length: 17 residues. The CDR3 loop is CASSKEGTGGNTGELFF. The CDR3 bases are TGTGCCAGCAGCAAAGAAGGAACGGGAGGTAACACCGGGGAGCTGTTTTTT.

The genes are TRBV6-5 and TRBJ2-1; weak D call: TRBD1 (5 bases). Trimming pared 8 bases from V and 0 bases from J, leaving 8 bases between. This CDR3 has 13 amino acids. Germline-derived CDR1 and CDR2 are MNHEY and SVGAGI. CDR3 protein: CASGASSYNEQFF. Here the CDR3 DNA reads TGTGCCAGCGGGGCGAGCTCCTACAATGAGCAGTTCTTC.